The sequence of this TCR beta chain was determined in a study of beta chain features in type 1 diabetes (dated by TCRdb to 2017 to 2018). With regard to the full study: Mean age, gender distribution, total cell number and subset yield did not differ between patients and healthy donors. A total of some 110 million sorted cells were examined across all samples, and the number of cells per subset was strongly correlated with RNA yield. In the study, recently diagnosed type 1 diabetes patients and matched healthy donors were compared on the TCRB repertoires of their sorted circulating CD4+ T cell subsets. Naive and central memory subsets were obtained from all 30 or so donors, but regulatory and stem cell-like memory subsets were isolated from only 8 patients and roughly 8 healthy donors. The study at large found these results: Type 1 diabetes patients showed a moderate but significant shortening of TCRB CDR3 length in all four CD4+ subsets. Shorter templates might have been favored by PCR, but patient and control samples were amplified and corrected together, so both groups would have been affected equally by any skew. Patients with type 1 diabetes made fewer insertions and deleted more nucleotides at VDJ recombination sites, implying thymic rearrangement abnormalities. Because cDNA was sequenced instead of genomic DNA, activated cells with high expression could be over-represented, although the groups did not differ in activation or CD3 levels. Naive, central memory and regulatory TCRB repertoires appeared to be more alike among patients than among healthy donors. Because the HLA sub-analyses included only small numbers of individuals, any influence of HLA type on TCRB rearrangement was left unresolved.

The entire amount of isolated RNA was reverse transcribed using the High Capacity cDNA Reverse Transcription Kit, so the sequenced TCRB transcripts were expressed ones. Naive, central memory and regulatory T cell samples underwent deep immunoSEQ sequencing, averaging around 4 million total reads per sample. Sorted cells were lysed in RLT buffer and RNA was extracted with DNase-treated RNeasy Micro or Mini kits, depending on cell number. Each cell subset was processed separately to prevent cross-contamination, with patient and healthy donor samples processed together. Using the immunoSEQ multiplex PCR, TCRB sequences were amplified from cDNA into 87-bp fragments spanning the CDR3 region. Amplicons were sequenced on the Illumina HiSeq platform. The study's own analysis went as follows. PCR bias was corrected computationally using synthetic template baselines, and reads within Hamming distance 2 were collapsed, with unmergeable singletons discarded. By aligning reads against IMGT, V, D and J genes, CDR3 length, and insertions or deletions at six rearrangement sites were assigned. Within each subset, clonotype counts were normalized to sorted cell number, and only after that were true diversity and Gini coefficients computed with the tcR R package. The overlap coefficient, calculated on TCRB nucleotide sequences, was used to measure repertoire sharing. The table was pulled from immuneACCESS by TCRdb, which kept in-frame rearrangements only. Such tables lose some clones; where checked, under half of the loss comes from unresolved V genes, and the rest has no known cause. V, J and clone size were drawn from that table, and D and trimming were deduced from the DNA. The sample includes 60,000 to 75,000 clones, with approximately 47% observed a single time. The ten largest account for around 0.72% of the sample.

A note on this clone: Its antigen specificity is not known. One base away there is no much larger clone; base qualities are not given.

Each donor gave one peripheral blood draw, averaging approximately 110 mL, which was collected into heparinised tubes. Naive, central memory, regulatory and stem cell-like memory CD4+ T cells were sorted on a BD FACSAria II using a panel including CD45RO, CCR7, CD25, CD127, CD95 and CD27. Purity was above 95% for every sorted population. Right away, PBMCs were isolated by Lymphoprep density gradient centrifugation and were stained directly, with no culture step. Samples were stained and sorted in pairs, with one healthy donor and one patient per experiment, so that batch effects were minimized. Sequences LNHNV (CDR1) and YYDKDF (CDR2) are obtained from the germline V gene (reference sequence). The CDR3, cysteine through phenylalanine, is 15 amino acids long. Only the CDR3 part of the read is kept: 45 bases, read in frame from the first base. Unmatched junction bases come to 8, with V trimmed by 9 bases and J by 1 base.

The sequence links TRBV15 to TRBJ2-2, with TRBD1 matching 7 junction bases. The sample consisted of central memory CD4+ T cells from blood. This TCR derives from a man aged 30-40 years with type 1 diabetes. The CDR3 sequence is CATRRQGLNTGELFF. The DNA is TGTGCCACGCGGCGACAGGGCCTGAACACCGGGGAGCTGTTTTTT.